This T cell receptor beta chain is from a study of T cell repertoires in cytomegalovirus infection. About the research overall: Recently identified HLA-C-restricted CMV epitopes and well-studied HLA-B-restricted CMV epitopes were used by the study.

In TCRdb, the reads were re-called with MiXCR into one record per CDR3 protein. Of a few hundred thousand distinct CDR3 sequences listed, more than 20% were seen once; the top ten hold about 14%. Study-wide points: The ex vivo response showed dominance by HLA-C-restricted CMV-specific TCR beta clonotypes.

The CDR3 length is 17 residues. Germline V lookup: CDR1 MNHEY, CDR2 SVGAGI. V dropped 0 bases and J dropped 6 bases, with 17 bases sitting between them. Of note for this clonotype: The antigen is unknown.

The sequence was collected from a human donor in good health (CMV status not recorded). Some clones in this sample may be carry-over from other donors' samples. The rearrangement uses TRBV6-5 and TRBJ2-2; possible D gene TRBD1, 5 bases. The material was cultured PBMCs, obtained from culture after CMV antigen stimulation. CDR3 residues: CASSYSRPSGAAGELFF. The CDR3 DNA reads as TGTGCCAGCAGTTACTCCCGACCTAGTGGGGCCGCCGGGGAGCTGTTTTTT.